Sequencing of this T cell receptor beta chain was carried out in a study of control samples from healthy donors and cancer patients. Germline-derived CDR1 and CDR2 are MDHEN and SYDVKM. CDR3 size: 13 residues. V shed 3 bases and J 6 bases; nucleotides not matched to a gene: 3. TCRdb keeps only in-frame clones here, not all; method: immunoSEQ multiplex PCR. Among about 120,000 clones, roughly 84% were seen once, and the ten largest hold more than 1.5%. The source material was blood. This clonotype was sampled from a man aged 18 to 35 in good health. The chain couples TRBV28 to TRBJ1-2; TRBD1 matches 8 bases. DNA of the CDR3: TGTGCCAGCAGTTTGAACAGGGGGGATGGCTACACCTTC. It translates to CASSLNRGDGYTF.